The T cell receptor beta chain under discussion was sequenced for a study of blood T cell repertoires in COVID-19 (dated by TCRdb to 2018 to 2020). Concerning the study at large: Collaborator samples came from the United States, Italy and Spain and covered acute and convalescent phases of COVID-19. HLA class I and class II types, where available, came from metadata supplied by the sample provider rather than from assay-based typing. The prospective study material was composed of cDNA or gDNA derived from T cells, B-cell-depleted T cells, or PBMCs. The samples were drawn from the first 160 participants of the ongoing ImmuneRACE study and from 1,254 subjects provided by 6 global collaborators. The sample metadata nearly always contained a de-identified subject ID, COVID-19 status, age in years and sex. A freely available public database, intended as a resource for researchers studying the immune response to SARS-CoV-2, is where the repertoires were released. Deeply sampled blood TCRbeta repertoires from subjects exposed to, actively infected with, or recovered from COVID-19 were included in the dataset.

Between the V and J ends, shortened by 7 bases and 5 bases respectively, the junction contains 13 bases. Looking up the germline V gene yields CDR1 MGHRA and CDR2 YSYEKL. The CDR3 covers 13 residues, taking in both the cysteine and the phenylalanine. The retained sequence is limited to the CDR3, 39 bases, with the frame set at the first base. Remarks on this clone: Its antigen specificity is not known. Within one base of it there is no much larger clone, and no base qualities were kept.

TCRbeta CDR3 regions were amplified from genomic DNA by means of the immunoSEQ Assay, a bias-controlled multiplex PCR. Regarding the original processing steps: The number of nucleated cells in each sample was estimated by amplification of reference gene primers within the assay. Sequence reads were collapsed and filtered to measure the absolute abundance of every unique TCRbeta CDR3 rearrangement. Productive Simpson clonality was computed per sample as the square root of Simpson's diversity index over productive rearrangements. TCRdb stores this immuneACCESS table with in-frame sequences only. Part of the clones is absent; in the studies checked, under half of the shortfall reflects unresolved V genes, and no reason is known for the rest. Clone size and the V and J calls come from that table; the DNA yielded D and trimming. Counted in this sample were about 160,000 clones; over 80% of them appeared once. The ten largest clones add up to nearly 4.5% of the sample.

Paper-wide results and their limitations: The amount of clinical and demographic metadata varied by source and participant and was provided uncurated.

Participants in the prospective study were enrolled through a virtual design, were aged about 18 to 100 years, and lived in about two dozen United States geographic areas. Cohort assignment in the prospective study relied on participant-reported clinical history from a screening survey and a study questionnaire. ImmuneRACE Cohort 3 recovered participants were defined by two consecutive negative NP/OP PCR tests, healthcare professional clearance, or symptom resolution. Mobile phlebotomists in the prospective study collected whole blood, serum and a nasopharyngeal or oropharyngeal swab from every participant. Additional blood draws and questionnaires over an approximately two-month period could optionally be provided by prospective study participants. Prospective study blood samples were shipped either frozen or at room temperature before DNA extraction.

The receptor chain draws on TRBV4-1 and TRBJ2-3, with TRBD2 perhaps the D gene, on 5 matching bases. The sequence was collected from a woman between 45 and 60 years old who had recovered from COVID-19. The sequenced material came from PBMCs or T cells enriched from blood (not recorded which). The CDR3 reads CASTPPGVDTQYF. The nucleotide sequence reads TGCGCCAGCACCCCCCCCGGGGTAGATACGCAGTATTTT.